This T cell receptor (beta chain) was captured by sequencing in a study of blood T cell repertoires in COVID-19. Study-wide context: The study drew acute and convalescent COVID-19 samples from the United States, Italy and Spain.

Study processing details: The assay estimated nucleated cells by amplifying reference gene primers. Sequenced by immunoSEQ multiplex PCR; TCRdb stores in-frame clones only, minus some. The DNA gave D and trimming, while V, J and clone size come from that table. The profile shows over 250,000 clones, approximately 83% of them singletons. Source material: peripheral blood. This receptor was identified in a woman in her seventies with acute or convalescent COVID-19.

The CDR3 spells CASSLTAGRLNTEAFF. CDR3 DNA: TGCGCCAGCAGCTTAACGGCTGGGCGACTAAACACTGAAGCTTTCTTT. This chain joins TRBV5-1 and TRBJ1-1; D is ambiguous. There are 16 residues in the CDR3. V was clipped by 2 bases and J by 2 bases, with 16 bases between them. Germline V gene lookup returns CDR1 SGHRS and CDR2 YFSETQ.